This TCR beta chain was found in a study of PD-L1 blockade in urothelial cancer. About the research overall: Starting in the mid-2010s, patients were given atezolizumab (1,200 mg intravenously every 3 weeks).

Profiled with immunoSEQ multiplex PCR; TCRdb holds only in-frame clones, not every one. The table includes tens of thousands of clones, over 75% detected once. V shed 1 base and J shed 4 bases, with 9 bases lying between them. The germline V gene has CDR1 SGHRS and CDR2 YFSETQ. This CDR3 spans 13 amino acids. The source material was PBMCs, sampled around atezolizumab (anti-PD-L1) treatment. The TCR comes from a man aged 65 to 85 with urothelial cancer. The chain combines TRBV5-1 with TRBJ2-7; D is undetermined. As DNA, the CDR3 is TGCGCCAGCAGCTTGTCGGGTGGGTACGAGCAGTACTTC. As protein: CASSLSGGYEQYF.